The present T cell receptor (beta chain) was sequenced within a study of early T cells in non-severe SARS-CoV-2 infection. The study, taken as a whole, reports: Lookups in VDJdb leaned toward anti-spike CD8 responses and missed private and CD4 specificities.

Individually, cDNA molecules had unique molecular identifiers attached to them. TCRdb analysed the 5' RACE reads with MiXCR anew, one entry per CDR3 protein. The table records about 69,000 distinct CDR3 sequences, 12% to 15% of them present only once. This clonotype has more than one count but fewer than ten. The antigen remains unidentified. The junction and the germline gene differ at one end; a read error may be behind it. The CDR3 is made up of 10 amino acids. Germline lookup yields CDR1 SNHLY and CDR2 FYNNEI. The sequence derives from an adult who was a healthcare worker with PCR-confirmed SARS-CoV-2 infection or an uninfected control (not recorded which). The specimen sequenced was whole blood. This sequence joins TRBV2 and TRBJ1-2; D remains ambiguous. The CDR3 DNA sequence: TGTGCCAGCAGGGAAGATGGCTACACCTTC. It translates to CASREDGYTF.